The entry below describes one T cell receptor (beta chain). The sample belongs to a study of T cell changes during pregnancy in multiple sclerosis. Here immunoSEQ multiplex PCR was the method, and the copy in TCRdb shows in-frame clones only, minus some. The table lists 90,000 to 120,000 clones, 80% to 95% of them singletons, with around 3.5% in the top ten. The V end lost 2 bases, the J end lost 0 bases, and 20 bases lay between the germline ends. This CDR3 is 18 amino acids long. The germline V gene encodes CDR1 SGHRS and CDR2 YFSETQ. The clonotype was recovered from a female donor with multiple sclerosis, enrolled in a pregnancy study. This chain links TRBV5-1 with TRBJ1-1, with unresolved D. Source: peripheral blood, taken after pregnancy. CDR3 sequence: CASSFMLRTTVMNTEAFF. The CDR3 nucleotides read TGCGCCAGCAGCTTCATGCTTCGTACGACTGTTATGAACACTGAAGCTTTCTTT.